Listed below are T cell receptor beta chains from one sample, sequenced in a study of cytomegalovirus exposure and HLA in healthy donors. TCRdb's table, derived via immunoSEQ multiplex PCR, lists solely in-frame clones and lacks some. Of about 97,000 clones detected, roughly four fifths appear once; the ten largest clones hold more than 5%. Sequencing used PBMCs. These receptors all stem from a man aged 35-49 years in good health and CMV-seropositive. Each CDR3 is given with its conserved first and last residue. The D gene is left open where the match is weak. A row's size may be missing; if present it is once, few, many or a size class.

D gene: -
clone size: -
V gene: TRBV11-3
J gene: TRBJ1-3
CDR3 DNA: TGTGCCAGCAGCCGCGGAGCCGCTGGAAACACCATATATTTT
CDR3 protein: CASSRGAAGNTIYF

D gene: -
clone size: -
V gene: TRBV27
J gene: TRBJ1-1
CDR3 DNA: TGTGCCAGCCGCCGGGGAGGATCGGTTGACACTGAAGCTTTCTTT
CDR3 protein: CASRRGGSVDTEAFF

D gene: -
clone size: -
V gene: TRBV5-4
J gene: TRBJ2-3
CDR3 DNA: TGTGCCAGCAGCTTGGAGGCGGGGGATACGCAGTATTTT
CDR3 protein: CASSLEAGDTQYF

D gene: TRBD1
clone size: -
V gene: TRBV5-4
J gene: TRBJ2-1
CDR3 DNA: TGTGCCAGCAGCCTGGGACAGCATAACAATGAGCAGTTCTTC
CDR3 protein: CASSLGQHNNEQFF

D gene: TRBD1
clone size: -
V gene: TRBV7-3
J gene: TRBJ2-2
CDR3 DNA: TGTGCCAGCAGCCTTACAGGGGCCGGGGAGCTGTTTTTT
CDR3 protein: CASSLTGAGELFF

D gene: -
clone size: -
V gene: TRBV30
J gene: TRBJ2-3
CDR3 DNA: TGTGCCTGGAGCGCCGGGACAGATACGCAGTATTTT
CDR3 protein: CAWSAGTDTQYF

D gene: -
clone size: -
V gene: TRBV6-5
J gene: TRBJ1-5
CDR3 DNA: TGTGCCAGCAGTCCGCCCGGGGAGCAGCCCCAGCATTTT
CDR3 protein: CASSPPGEQPQHF

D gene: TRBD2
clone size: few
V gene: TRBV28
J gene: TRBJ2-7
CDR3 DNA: TGTGCCAGCAGTTTACTAGCGGGATATCTGGAGCAGTACTTC
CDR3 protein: CASSLLAGYLEQYF

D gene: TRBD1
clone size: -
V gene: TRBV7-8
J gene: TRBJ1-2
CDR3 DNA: TGTGCCAGCAGCCCGCCGCCGACAGGGGACTATGGCTACACCTTC
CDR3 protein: CASSPPPTGDYGYTF

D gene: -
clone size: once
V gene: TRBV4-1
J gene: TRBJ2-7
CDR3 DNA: TGCGCCAGCAGCCAAACGGGACTCACCTACGAGCAGTACTTC
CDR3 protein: CASSQTGLTYEQYF

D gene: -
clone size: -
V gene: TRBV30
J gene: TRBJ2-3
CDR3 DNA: TGTGCCTGGAGTGTAGAGACGGGGGCAGATACGCAGTATTTT
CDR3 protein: CAWSVETGADTQYF

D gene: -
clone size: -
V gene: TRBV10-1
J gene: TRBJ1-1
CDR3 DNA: TGCGCCACCCAAAGACAGACAGGTGTGAACACTGAAGCTTTCTTT
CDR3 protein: CATQRQTGVNTEAFF

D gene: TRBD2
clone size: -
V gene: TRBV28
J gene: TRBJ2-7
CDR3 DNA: TGTGCCAGCAGTCCTGGGGGGCGGGAGGTTCACGAGCAGTACTTC
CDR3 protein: CASSPGGREVHEQYF